The 7 T cell receptor beta chains below come from one sample, sequenced in a study of blood T cell repertoires in COVID-19. Method: immunoSEQ multiplex PCR; TCRdb's copy keeps in-frame clones and lacks some. The table lists some 380,000 clones, 81% of them singletons. Material: peripheral blood. The receptors shown here come from a human donor with acute or convalescent COVID-19. The donor label of this sample is uncertain.

This chain joins TRBV20-1 and TRBJ2-1; 10 positions match TRBD2. Germline V gene lookup returns CDR1 DFQATT and CDR2 SNEGSKA (reference sequence). V trimming: 3 bases; J trimming: 2 bases; junction bases outside the gene matches: 4. This CDR3 is 15 amino acids long. The CDR3 sequence is CSASLGTSAYNEQFF. The DNA for the CDR3 is TGCAGTGCTAGTTTGGGGACTAGCGCCTACAATGAGCAGTTCTTC.

V usage is TRBV10-1 and J usage is TRBJ1-4, with 7 nucleotides matching TRBD1. The CDR3 extends over 17 amino acids. V shed 3 bases, J shed 7 bases, and the junction held 14 bases outside the gene matches. Per germline, CDR1 WNHNN and CDR2 SYGVQD (reference sequence). The CDR3 DNA is TGCGCCAGCAGTGATAAGGGGGGCGACAGGGCGTGTGAAAAACTGTTTTTT. Its protein is CASSDKGGDRACEKLFF.

The J gene is TRBJ2-5, the V gene TRBV7-9; weak D call: TRBD1 (8 bases). Germline lookup yields CDR1 SEHNR and CDR2 FQNEAQ (reference sequence). CDR3 length equals 14 residues. Between the trimmed V and J ends, which lost 4 bases and 4 bases, there was a span of 13 bases. CDR3 nucleotides: TGTGCCAGCAGCTCGACAGGGGAGGGAGAGACCCAGTACTTC. It yields the protein CASSSTGEGETQYF. Combining the CDR3 with reference TRBV7-9 and TRBJ2-5 gives the whole variable domain DTGVSQNPRHKITKRGQNVTFRCDPISEHNRLYWYRQTLGQGPEFLTYFQNEAQLEKSRLLSDRFSAERPKGSFSTLEIQRTEQGDSAMYLCASSSTGEGETQYFGPGTRLLVL.

This clone was found once. CDR3 nucleotide sequence: TGTGCCAGCATCAGGGGGGCGGGTCAGCCCCAGCATTTT. It is translated as CASIRGAGQPQHF. J is TRBJ1-5 and V is TRBV28; 7 nucleotides line up with TRBD1. The V and J ends lost 7 bases and 6 bases, in that order; junction bases with no gene match: 6. From germline, CDR1 is MDHEN and CDR2 SYDVKM. The CDR3 sequence is 13 residues long.

This clone was recorded only once. The V gene is TRBV2, the J gene TRBJ2-3, with 7 nucleotides matching TRBD1. Germline CDR1 is SNHLY and CDR2 is FYNNEI. The V gene end was trimmed by 2 bases and the J gene end by 5 bases; junction bases not matched to a gene: 1. The CDR3 runs 13 residues. The CDR3 sequence is CASSEPGGDTQYF. In DNA form, the CDR3 reads TGTGCCAGCAGTGAACCAGGGGGAGATACGCAGTATTTT. Filled out from reference TRBV2 and TRBJ2-3, the complete variable domain reads EPEVTQTPSHQVTQMGQEVILRCVPISNHLYFYWYRQILGQKVEFLVSFYNNEISEKSEIFDDQFSVERPDGSNFTLKIRSTKLEDSAMYFCASSEPGGDTQYFGPGTRLTVL.

V usage is TRBV19 and J usage is TRBJ1-1; D perhaps matches TRBD1 (5 bases). Per germline, CDR1 LNHDA and CDR2 SQIVND (reference sequence). This CDR3 spans 14 amino acids. The V end lost 5 bases, the J end lost 3 bases, and 13 bases lay between the germline ends. This CDR3 reads CASSWAGRDTEAFF. The CDR3 coding sequence is TGTGCCAGTAGTTGGGCAGGGAGGGACACTGAAGCTTTCTTT.

The chain combines TRBV30 with TRBJ2-1; 8 bases agree with TRBD2. The junction had 0 bases not matched to a gene; V was cut back by 5 bases and J by 6 bases. Looked up from germline, CDR1 is GTSNPN and CDR2 is SVGIG (reference sequence). The CDR3 contains 11 residues. The CDR3 nucleotides read TGTGCCTGGGCGGGGGGCAATGAGCAGTTCTTC. It specifies CAWAGGNEQFF.